This TCR beta chain comes out of a study of response to subunit inactivated influenza vaccine (dated by TCRdb to 2016 to 2019). Turning to the overall study: To follow how T cells responded to a trivalent subunit inactivated influenza vaccine, the researchers relied on deep quantitative profiling of the T cell receptor repertoire.

Overall study results and their limits: The authors proposed that each seasonal influenza vaccination may bring in only a limited number of new T cells.

This clonotype has just a few counts. The target of this receptor is not known. Qualities for individual bases were not recorded, and no much larger clone is one base off. The library relied on RT-PCR. Sequenced using an Illumina HiSeq 2500. TCRdb applied fastp at Q25 and MiXCR to the public reads, then kept only in-frame beta chains. Here each entry gathers all rows of one CDR3 protein and keeps the most common genes and DNA. This sample has hundreds of thousands of distinct CDR3 sequences in its table, and 10% to 15% of those were observed once. Approximately 14% of the sample is taken by the ten largest. The time point label, as the study defines it: around 45 days after influenza vaccine administration. Sequences were derived from PBMCs from blood, sampled around seven weeks after vaccination. The clonotype was recovered from a man in his forties or fifties who received an inactivated influenza vaccine. Donor details come from another sample of the same person, matched by shared clones.

The DNA sequence is TGTGCCATCGGGACTTTCACAGATACGCAGTATTTT. It translates to CAIGTFTDTQYF. The V and J segments used are TRBV10-3 and TRBJ2-3; a tentative D call is TRBD2 (6 bases match). CDR1 and CDR2 (ENHRY, SYGVKD) derive from the germline V gene. Reading from cysteine to phenylalanine, the CDR3 counts 12 amino acids. Kept here is only the CDR3 DNA, which spans 36 bases and is read in frame from base 1. The trim is 8 bases for V and 2 bases for J, with a gap of 8 bases between the germline ends.